Below are 2 T cell receptor beta chains sequenced from a single sample in a study of T cell repertoires in MIS-A myocarditis. Only in-frame clones appear in the TCRdb table, and some are missing; sequencing was by immunoSEQ multiplex PCR. The table includes some 6,600 clones, nearly 80% detected once. Sequenced sample: right inferior lung lobe tissue obtained at autopsy. All receptors come from a man between 18 and 29 years old with fulminant myocarditis from multisystem inflammatory syndrome in adults (MIS-A) after COVID-19.

The table lists this clone with a few counts. The chain carries TRBV5-5 and TRBJ2-7, with D uncertain. Germline V gene sequence: CDR1 SGHKS, CDR2 YYEKEE (reference sequence). Trimming cost V 2 bases and J 4 bases, with 19 bases left between them. The CDR3 has 16 amino acids. CDR3 nucleotides: TGTGCCAGCAGCTTTTGGAAGTCAGATCCCTTTTACGAGCAGTACTTC. Amino acids: CASSFWKSDPFYEQYF. Full variable domain (rest looked up from reference TRBV5-5 and TRBJ2-7): DAGVTQSPTHLIKTRGQQVTLRCSPISGHKSVSWYQQVLGQGPQFIFQYYEKEERGRGNFPDRFSARQFPNYSSELNVNALLLGDSALYLCASSFWKSDPFYEQYFGPGTRLTVT.

This chain uses TRBV28 with TRBJ2-7, with a weak D call TRBD1 (6 bases). Germline CDR1 MDHEN, CDR2 SYDVKM. CDR3 size: 12 residues. The V and J ends lost 6 bases and 5 bases respectively, with 11 bases between them. The CDR3: CASSHRVNEQYF. CDR3 sequence (DNA): TGTGCCAGCAGCCACAGGGTTAACGAGCAGTACTTC.